This T cell receptor beta chain was recovered during a study of CD8+ T cells in alopecia areata. In each case, RNA was isolated and then reverse transcribed into cDNA as the sequencing template. Assay used: immunoSEQ multiplex PCR; TCRdb lists only in-frame clones, some missing. Of 150,000 to 200,000 clones listed, around three fifths were seen once; the top ten hold approximately 0.91%. Described treatment: oral pan-JAK inhibitor, 5-10 mg twice daily. Losses at the gene ends were 6 bases for V and 3 bases for J; bases not matched to a gene: 0. The V gene's germline CDR1 is SQVTM and CDR2 ANQGSEA. This CDR3 region has 13 residues.

Sequencing used CD4+ T cells sorted from blood, obtained at week 4, from a patient treated with tofacitinib. The genes are TRBV29-1 and TRBJ2-2, with 11 bases aligning to TRBD1. The origin of this receptor is a human donor with alopecia areata. The CDR3 region has the DNA TGCAGCGTGGGACAGGGGGACACCGGGGAGCTGTTTTTT. Protein: CSVGQGDTGELFF.